This TCR beta chain was obtained from a study of PD-1 blockade in classical Hodgkin lymphoma. Whole-study results and caveats: Initiation of nivolumab under 1 year after ASCT led to exclusion of patients. Complete responders matched newly diagnosed patients in baseline diversity.

Per germline, CDR1 MDHEN and CDR2 SYDVKM. The germline V and J ends were trimmed by 7 bases and 0 bases, with 7 bases remaining between them. CDR3 length: 13 amino acids. This sample's time point: cycle 4 day 1 (C4D1), after more than five weeks of nivolumab. Each patient's relapse followed autologous stem cell transplantation, and brentuximab vedotin exposure varied. As for this clone: Its antigen is undetermined.

Some clones are missing from TCRdb's copy, which holds only in-frame ones; the method was immunoSEQ multiplex PCR. The table lists roughly 40,000 clones, 66% of them singletons. The sequence was obtained from a human donor with classical Hodgkin lymphoma. The sequenced sample was peripheral blood mononuclear cells (PBMCs), obtained before the fourth cycle of nivolumab. This rearrangement joins TRBV28 to TRBJ2-1, with D unclear. Here the CDR3 DNA reads TGTGCCAGCAAAGTCGGCTCCTACAATGAGCAGTTCTTC. Amino acids: CASKVGSYNEQFF.